This T cell receptor (beta chain) was sequenced during a study of control samples from healthy donors and cancer patients. The assay was immunoSEQ multiplex PCR, and TCRdb's table has in-frame clones only and misses some. The sample holds fewer than 500,000 clones, over 75% seen once. V lost 1 base, J lost 2 bases, and 5 bases stayed unmatched. This CDR3 has 15 residues. CDR1 and CDR2 (germline): LGHNT, FRNRAP. The genes are TRBV12-5 and TRBJ2-7; 7 bases map to TRBD1. The TCR was taken from a man in his forties or fifties with head and neck cancer. Sequenced: PBMCs. CDR3 residues: CASGLAGTETYEQYF. The DNA for the CDR3 is TGTGCTAGTGGTTTGGCAGGGACAGAAACCTACGAGCAGTACTTC. Full variable domain (rest looked up from reference TRBV12-5 and TRBJ2-7): DARVTQTPRHKVTEMGQEVTMRCQPILGHNTVFWYRQTMMQGLELLAYFRNRAPLDDSGMPKDRFSAEMPDATLATLKIQPSEPRDSAVYFCASGLAGTETYEQYFGPGTRLTVT.